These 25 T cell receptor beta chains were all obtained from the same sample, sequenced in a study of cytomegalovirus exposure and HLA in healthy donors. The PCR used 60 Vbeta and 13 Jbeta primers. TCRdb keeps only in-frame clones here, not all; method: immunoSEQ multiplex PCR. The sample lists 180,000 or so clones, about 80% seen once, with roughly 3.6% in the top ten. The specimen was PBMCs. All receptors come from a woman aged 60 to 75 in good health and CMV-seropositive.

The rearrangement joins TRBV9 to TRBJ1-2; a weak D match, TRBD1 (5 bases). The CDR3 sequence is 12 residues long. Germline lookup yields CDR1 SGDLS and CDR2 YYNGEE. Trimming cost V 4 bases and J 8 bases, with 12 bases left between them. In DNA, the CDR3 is TGTGCCAGCAGCCCTTCAAAGGGGGGCTACACCTTC. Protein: CASSPSKGGYTF.

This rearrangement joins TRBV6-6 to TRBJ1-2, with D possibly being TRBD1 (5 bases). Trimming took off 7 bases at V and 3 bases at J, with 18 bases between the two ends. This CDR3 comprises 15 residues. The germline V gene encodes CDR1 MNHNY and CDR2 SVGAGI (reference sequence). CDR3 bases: TGTGCCAGCACCCTTACTGACAGTTCTGACTATGGCTACACCTTC. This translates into CASTLTDSSDYGYTF.

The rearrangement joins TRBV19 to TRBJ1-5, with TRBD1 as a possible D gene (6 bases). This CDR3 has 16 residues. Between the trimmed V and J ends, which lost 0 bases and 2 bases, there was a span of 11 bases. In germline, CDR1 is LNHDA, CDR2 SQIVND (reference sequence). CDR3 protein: CASSIDFTGRNQPQHF. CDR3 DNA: TGTGCCAGTAGTATAGATTTCACAGGGCGCAATCAGCCCCAGCATTTT. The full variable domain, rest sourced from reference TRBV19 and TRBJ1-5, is DGGITQSPKYLFRKEGQNVTLSCEQNLNHDAMYWYRQDPGQGLRLIYYSQIVNDFQKGDIAEGYSVSREKKESFPLTVTSAQKNPTAFYLCASSIDFTGRNQPQHFGDGTRLSIL.

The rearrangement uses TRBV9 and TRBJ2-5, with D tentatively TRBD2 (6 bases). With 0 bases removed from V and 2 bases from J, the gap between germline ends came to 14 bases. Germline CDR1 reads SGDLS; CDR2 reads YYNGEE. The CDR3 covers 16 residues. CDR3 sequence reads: CASSVASGTSQETQYF. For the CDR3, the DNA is TGTGCCAGCAGCGTAGCGTCCGGGACTTCGCAAGAGACCCAGTACTTC.

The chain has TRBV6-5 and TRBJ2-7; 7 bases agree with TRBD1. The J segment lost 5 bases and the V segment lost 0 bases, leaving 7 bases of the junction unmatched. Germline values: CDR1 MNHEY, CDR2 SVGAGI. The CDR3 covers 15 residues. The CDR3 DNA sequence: TGTGCCAGCAGTTACTCGTACAGGGGTAGGGACGAGCAGTACTTC. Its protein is CASSYSYRGRDEQYF.

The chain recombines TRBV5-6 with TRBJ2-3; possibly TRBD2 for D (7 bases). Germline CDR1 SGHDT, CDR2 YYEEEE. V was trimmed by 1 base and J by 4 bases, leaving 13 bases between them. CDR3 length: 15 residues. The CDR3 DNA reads TGTGCCAGCAGCTTGAGGGAAGGGGGGGCAGATACGCAGTATTTT. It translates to CASSLREGGADTQYF. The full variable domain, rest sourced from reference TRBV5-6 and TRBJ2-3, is DAGVTQSPTHLIKTRGQQVTLRCSPKSGHDTVSWYQQALGQGPQFIFQYYEEEERQRGNFPDRFSGHQFPNYSSELNVNALLLGDSALYLCASSLREGGADTQYFGPGTRLTVL.

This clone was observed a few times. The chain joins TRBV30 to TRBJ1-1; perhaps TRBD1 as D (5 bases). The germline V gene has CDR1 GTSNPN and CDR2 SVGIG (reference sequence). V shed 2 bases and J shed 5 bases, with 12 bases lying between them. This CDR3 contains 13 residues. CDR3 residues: CAWSPLAGTEAFF. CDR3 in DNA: TGTGCCTGGAGTCCTTTGGCAGGGACTGAAGCTTTCTTT.

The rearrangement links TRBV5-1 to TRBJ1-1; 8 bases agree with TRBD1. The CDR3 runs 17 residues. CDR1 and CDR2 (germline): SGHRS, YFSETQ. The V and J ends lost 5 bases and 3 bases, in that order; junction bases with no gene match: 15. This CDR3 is CASRDYGTGRLDTEAFF. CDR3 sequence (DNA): TGCGCCAGCAGGGATTATGGGACAGGTAGATTGGACACTGAAGCTTTCTTT.

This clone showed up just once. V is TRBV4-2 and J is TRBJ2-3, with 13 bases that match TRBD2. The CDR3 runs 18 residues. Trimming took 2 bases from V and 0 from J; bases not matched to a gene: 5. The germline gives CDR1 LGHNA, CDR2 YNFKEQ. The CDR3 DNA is TGTGCCAGCAGCCAAATTACTAGCGGGGGGGCTAGCACAGATACGCAGTATTTT. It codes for CASSQITSGGASTDTQYF.

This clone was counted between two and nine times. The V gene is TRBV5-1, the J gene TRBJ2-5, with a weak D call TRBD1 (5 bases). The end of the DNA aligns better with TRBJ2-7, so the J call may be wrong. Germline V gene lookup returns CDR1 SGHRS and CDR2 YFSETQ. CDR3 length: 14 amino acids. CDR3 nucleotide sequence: TGCGCCAGCAGAGGGGCCTCTACCTCCTACGAGCAGTACTTC. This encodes CASRGASTSYEQYF.

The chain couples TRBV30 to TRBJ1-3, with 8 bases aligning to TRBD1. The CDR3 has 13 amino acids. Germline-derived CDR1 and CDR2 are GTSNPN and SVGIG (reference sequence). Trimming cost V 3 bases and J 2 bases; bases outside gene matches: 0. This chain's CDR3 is CAWRTGAGNTIYF. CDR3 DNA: TGTGCCTGGAGGACAGGGGCTGGAAACACCATATATTTT.

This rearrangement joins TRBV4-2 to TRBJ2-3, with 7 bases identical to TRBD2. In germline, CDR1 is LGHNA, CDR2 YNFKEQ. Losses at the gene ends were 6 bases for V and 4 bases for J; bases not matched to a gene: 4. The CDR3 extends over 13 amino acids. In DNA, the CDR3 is TGTGCCAGCAGGAGGACTAGTGCAGATACGCAGTATTTT. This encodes CASRRTSADTQYF.

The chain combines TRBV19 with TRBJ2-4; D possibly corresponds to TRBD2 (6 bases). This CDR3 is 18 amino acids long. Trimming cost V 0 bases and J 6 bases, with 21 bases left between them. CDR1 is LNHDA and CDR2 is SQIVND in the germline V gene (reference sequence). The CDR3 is CASSIELGLRTSANIQYF. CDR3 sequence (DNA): TGTGCCAGTAGTATAGAACTGGGACTTAGGACCTCCGCAAACATTCAGTACTTC.

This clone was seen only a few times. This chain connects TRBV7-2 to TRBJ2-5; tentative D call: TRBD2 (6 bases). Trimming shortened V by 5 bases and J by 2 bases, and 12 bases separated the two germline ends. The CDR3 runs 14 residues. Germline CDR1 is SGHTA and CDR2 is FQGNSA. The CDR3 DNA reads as TGTGCCAGCAGCCCCAGGAGGGTACAAGAGACCCAGTACTTC. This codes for CASSPRRVQETQYF.

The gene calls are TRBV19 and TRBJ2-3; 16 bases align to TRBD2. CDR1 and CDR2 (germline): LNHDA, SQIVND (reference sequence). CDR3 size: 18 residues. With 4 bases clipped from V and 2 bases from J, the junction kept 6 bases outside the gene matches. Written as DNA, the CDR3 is TGTGCCAGTAGTAACCGGGGACTAGCGGGGGGGTCCACAGATACGCAGTATTTT. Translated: CASSNRGLAGGSTDTQYF.

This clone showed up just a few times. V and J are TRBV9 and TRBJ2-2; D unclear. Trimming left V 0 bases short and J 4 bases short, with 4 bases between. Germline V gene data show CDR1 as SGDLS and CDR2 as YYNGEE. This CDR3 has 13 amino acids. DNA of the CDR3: TGTGCCAGCAGCGTAGACAGCACCGGGGAGCTGTTTTTT. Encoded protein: CASSVDSTGELFF.

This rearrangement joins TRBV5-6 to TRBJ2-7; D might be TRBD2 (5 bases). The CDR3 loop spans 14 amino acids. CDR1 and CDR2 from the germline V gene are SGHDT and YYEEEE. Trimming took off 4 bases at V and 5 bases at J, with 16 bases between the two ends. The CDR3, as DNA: TGTGCCAGCAGCCCCTACGGGGAAAGGAACGAGCAGTACTTC. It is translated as CASSPYGERNEQYF.

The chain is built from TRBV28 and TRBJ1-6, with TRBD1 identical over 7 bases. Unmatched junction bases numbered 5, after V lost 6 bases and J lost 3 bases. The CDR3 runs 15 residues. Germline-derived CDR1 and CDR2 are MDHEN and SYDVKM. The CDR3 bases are TGTGCCAGCAGGCCCGGACAGGACTATAATTCACCCCTCCACTTT. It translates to CASRPGQDYNSPLHF.

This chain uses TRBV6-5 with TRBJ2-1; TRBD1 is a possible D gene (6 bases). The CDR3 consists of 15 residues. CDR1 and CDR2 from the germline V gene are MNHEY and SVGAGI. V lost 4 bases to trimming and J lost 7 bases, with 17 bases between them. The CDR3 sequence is CASSSGARVGNEQFF. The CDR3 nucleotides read TGTGCCAGCAGTTCAGGGGCGCGGGTGGGGAATGAGCAGTTCTTC.

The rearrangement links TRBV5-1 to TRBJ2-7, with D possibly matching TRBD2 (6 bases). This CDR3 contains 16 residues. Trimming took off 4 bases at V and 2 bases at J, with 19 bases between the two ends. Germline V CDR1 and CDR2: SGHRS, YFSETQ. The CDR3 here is CASSPKPGTATYEQYF. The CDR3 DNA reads TGCGCCAGCAGCCCTAAACCCGGGACTGCGACCTACGAGCAGTACTTC.

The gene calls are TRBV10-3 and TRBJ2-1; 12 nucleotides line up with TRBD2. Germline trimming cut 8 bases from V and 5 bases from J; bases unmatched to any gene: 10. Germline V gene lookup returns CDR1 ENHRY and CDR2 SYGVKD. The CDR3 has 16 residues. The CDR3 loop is CAISTSGSVIDNEQFF. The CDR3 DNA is TGTGCCATCTCGACTAGCGGGAGTGTCATAGACAATGAGCAGTTCTTC.

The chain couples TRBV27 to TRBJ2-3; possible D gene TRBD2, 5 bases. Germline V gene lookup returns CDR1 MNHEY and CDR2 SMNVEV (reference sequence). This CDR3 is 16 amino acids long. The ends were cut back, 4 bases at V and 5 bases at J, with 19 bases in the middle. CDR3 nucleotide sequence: TGTGCCAGCAGTTCACTCAGCGGAAGGACGGGAGATACGCAGTATTTT. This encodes CASSSLSGRTGDTQYF.

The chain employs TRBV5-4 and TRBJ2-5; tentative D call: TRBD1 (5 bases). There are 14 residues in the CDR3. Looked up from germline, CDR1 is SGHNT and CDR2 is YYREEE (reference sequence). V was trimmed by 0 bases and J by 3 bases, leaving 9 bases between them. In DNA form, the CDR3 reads TGTGCCAGCAGCTTGGTGGCCAGGGAAGAGACCCAGTACTTC. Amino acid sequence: CASSLVAREETQYF.

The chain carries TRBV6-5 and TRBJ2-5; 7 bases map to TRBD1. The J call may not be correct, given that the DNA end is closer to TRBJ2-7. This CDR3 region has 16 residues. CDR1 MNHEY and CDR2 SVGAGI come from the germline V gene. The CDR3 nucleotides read TGTGCCAGCAGTTACTCACCCGGGACAGCTTACTACGAGCAGTACTTC. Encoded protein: CASSYSPGTAYYEQYF.

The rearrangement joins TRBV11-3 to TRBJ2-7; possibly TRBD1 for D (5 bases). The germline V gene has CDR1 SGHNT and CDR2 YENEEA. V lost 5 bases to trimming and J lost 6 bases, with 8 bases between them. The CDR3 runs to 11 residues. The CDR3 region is CASSKGFEQYF. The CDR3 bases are TGTGCCAGCAGCAAGGGGTTCGAGCAGTACTTC.